Below, 21 T cell receptor beta chains from the same sample are listed, as sequenced in a study of shared T cell receptors in the human thymus. Sequencing was performed with immunoSEQ multiplex PCR; in TCRdb, only in-frame clones are kept and a portion is missing. The sample includes approximately 400,000 clones, 85% to 95% of them seen just once. What was sequenced was thymocytes. The receptors stem from a human donor.

The chain uses TRBV6-1 and TRBJ2-7; 7 bases are shared with TRBD2. Trimming at V came to 0 bases and at J to 5 bases, leaving 19 bases not matched to a gene. This CDR3 contains 19 residues. Germline assignment: CDR1 MNHNS and CDR2 SASEGT. The CDR3 DNA sequence: TGTGCCAGCAGTGAAGCCGGGGGGACTAATAGCGGGCCAAACCACGAGCAGTACTTC. Translated: CASSEAGGTNSGPNHEQYF.

The V call is TRBV28, the J call TRBJ1-5, with D maybe TRBD1 (5 bases). The CDR3 has 15 residues. Germline V gene sequence: CDR1 MDHEN, CDR2 SYDVKM. V lost 1 base to trimming and J lost 7 bases, with 14 bases between them. This CDR3 is CASSLSPRDEQPQHF. The CDR3 bases are TGTGCCAGCAGTTTATCCCCCAGGGACGAACAGCCCCAGCATTTT.

This chain uses TRBV16 with TRBJ2-7; D call uncertain. This CDR3 region has 13 residues. Germline V lookup: CDR1 KGHSY, CDR2 FQNENV. With 4 bases removed from V and 5 bases from J, the gap between germline ends came to 12 bases. DNA for the CDR3: TGTGCCAGCAGCCGCATTCTAGGCCACGAGCAGTACTTC. It specifies CASSRILGHEQYF.

This sequence joins TRBV27 and TRBJ1-4, with D unresolved. CDR3 length: 12 residues. Trimming removed 4 bases at V and 4 bases at J, with 4 bases between. Germline V CDR1 and CDR2: MNHEY, SMNVEV (reference sequence). The CDR3 sequence is CASSSDNEKLFF. CDR3 DNA: TGTGCCAGCAGTTCAGATAATGAAAAACTGTTTTTT.

The rearrangement joins TRBV27 to TRBJ2-1; 8 bases match TRBD2. J was trimmed by 0 bases and V by 5 bases; bases with no gene match: 9. Germline CDR1 MNHEY, CDR2 SMNVEV (reference sequence). This CDR3 region has 17 residues. For the CDR3, the DNA is TGTGCCAGCAGTGGCAGCGGGAGCGAAATCTCCTACAATGAGCAGTTCTTC. Its translation: CASSGSGSEISYNEQFF.

This clone was detected once. This chain uses TRBV6-5 with TRBJ2-2, with 8 positions matching TRBD2. The CDR3 loop spans 16 amino acids. Germline V gene lookup returns CDR1 MNHEY and CDR2 SVGAGI. Trimming cost V 0 bases and J 7 bases; bases outside gene matches: 7. CDR3 in amino acids: CASSYSPGGFGGELFF. The CDR3 bases are TGTGCCAGCAGTTACTCCCCGGGGGGGTTTGGCGGGGAGCTGTTTTTT.

The table lists this clone with a count of one. V gene TRBV19 combines with J gene TRBJ2-3, with D perhaps matching TRBD1 or TRBD2 (5 bases each). The ends were cut back, 6 bases at V and 2 bases at J, with 18 bases in the middle. The CDR3 sequence is 16 residues long. Germline CDR1 LNHDA, CDR2 SQIVND (reference sequence). The CDR3 reads CASSLWGYSDTDTQYF. For the CDR3, the DNA is TGTGCCAGTAGCCTTTGGGGGTATAGCGACACAGATACGCAGTATTTT.

V gene TRBV7-7 combines with J gene TRBJ1-3; possibly TRBD1 for D (6 bases). The length of the CDR3 is 15 residues. Germline V CDR1 and CDR2: SSHAT, FNYEAQ (reference sequence). Trimming took 2 bases from V and 2 from J, leaving 10 bases between them. The CDR3 loop is CASSLTTGAGNTIYF. The DNA for the CDR3 is TGTGCCAGCAGCTTAACGACAGGAGCTGGAAACACCATATATTTT.

V usage is TRBV4-2 and J usage is TRBJ2-3, with a possible D match to TRBD2 (6 bases). Trimming shortened V by 5 bases and J by 4 bases, and 16 bases separated the two germline ends. CDR1 and CDR2 from the germline V gene are LGHNA and YNFKEQ. This CDR3 has 15 residues. This chain's CDR3 is CASSTPGGTADTQYF. CDR3 nucleotide sequence: TGTGCCAGCAGCACCCCGGGCGGGACGGCAGATACGCAGTATTTT.

The V gene is TRBV6-5, the J gene TRBJ2-5; the match to TRBD1 covers 7 bases. Germline V lookup: CDR1 MNHEY, CDR2 SVGAGI. The CDR3 sequence is 15 residues long. J gave up 7 bases and V 0 bases, and 8 bases lay outside the gene matches. The CDR3 reads CASSYSGTASVTQYF. CDR3 bases: TGTGCCAGCAGTTACTCAGGGACAGCCTCTGTGACCCAGTACTTC.

The chain recombines TRBV14 with TRBJ1-1; D is possibly TRBD1 (5 bases). Germline V CDR1 and CDR2: SGHDN, FVKESK. This CDR3 spans 14 amino acids. The V end was cut by 7 bases, the J end by 1 base, with 13 bases between. CDR3: CASTLGHSNTEAFF. The CDR3 bases are TGTGCCAGCACCTTGGGGCATTCGAACACTGAAGCTTTCTTT.

J is TRBJ2-1 and V is TRBV18; 12 bases fit TRBD1. CDR1 KGHSH and CDR2 LQKENI come from the germline V gene. V shed 3 bases and J 5 bases; nucleotides not matched to a gene: 14. This CDR3 is 19 amino acids long. This CDR3 is CASSPGGQGAPPLHNEQFF. DNA of the CDR3: TGTGCCAGCTCACCGGGGGGACAGGGGGCGCCCCCCCTCCACAATGAGCAGTTCTTC.

This chain links TRBV7-8 with TRBJ2-6; D perhaps matches TRBD2 (6 bases). The CDR3 extends over 17 amino acids. V was shortened by 7 bases and J by 3 bases, with 19 bases between the two germline ends. The V gene's germline CDR1 is SGHVS and CDR2 FQNEAQ. The DNA for the CDR3 is TGTGCCAGCACCAAGTCCCCCTCTAGCGTTGGGGCCAACGTCCTGACTTTC. This translates into CASTKSPSSVGANVLTF. Looking up the rest from reference TRBV7-8 and TRBJ2-6 gives the full variable domain: GAGVSQSPRYKVAKRGQDVALRCDPISGHVSLFWYQQALGQGPEFLTYFQNEAQLDKSGLPSDRFFAERPEGSVSTLKIQRTQQEDSAVYLCASTKSPSSVGANVLTFGAGSRLTVL.

This chain uses TRBV11-2 with TRBJ2-5, with D possibly called TRBD1 or TRBD2 (5 bases each). CDR1 SGHAT and CDR2 FQNNGV come from the germline V gene. The germline V and J ends were trimmed by 5 bases and 1 base, with 14 bases remaining between them. The CDR3 runs 15 residues. CDR3 coding DNA: TGTGCCAGCAGCCCCCTTTTCGGGGCCCAAGAGACCCAGTACTTC. Translation: CASSPLFGAQETQYF.

J is TRBJ2-1 and V is TRBV5-8; TRBD2 matches at 16 bases. Germline V gene data show CDR1 as SGHTS and CDR2 as YDEGEE. The CDR3 is 17 amino acids. V dropped 6 bases and J dropped 2; count of bases not matched to a gene: 5. CDR3 in amino acids: CASTGTSGRGTYNEQFF. The CDR3 DNA reads TGTGCCAGCACCGGGACTAGCGGGAGGGGAACCTACAATGAGCAGTTCTTC.

The V and J genes are TRBV2 and TRBJ1-3; tentatively, D is TRBD1 (5 bases). Germline CDR1 is SNHLY and CDR2 is FYNNEI. Trimming removed 6 bases from V and 0 bases from J, with 15 bases in between. CDR3 length: 16 amino acids. This CDR3 is CASSRLGHFSGNTIYF. CDR3 nucleotides: TGTGCCAGCAGCCGACTAGGACACTTCTCTGGAAACACCATATATTTT.

V usage is TRBV18 and J usage is TRBJ1-2; the match to TRBD1 covers 10 bases. This CDR3 is 18 amino acids long. V lost 4 bases, J lost 6 bases, and 17 bases stayed unmatched. Per germline, CDR1 KGHSH and CDR2 LQKENI. This chain's CDR3 is CASSRSGTGVSRGDGYTF. DNA for the CDR3: TGTGCCAGCTCACGCTCCGGGACAGGGGTTTCCAGGGGGGATGGCTACACCTTC.

This chain uses TRBV20-1 with TRBJ2-7; no clear D. Germline V lookup: CDR1 DFQATT, CDR2 SNEGSKA (reference sequence). V lost 5 bases and J 3 bases, leaving 5 bases between the germline ends. This CDR3 is 10 amino acids long. The CDR3 DNA reads TGCAGTGCTTGTAACTACGAGCAGTACTTC. Protein product: CSACNYEQYF.

The gene calls are TRBV28 and TRBJ1-4, with 9 bases that match TRBD1. Looked up from germline, CDR1 is MDHEN and CDR2 is SYDVKM. V lost 5 bases to trimming and J lost 1 base; unmatched junction nucleotides: 11. The CDR3 covers 18 residues. Written as DNA, the CDR3 is TGTGCCAGCAGTACTCACGATTCGACAGGGGGAACTAATGAAAAACTGTTTTTT. Its translation is CASSTHDSTGGTNEKLFF.

This chain connects TRBV6-4 to TRBJ1-5; D is undetermined. The CDR3 runs to 14 residues. In germline, CDR1 is MRHNA, CDR2 SNTAGT. The V and J ends lost 0 bases and 7 bases respectively, with 10 bases between them. The CDR3 reads CASSDSKDGQPQHF. In DNA, the CDR3 is TGTGCCAGCAGTGACTCGAAGGACGGGCAGCCCCAGCATTTT.

The chain combines TRBV19 with TRBJ2-7; a possible D gene is TRBD2 (5 bases). Germline assignment: CDR1 LNHDA and CDR2 SQIVND (reference sequence). The V and J ends lost 1 base and 2 bases respectively, with 12 bases between them. The CDR3 extends over 15 amino acids. The CDR3 bases are TGTGCCAGTAGTATAGTGAGAGGGTGCCCCTACGAGCAGTACTTC. Translated: CASSIVRGCPYEQYF.